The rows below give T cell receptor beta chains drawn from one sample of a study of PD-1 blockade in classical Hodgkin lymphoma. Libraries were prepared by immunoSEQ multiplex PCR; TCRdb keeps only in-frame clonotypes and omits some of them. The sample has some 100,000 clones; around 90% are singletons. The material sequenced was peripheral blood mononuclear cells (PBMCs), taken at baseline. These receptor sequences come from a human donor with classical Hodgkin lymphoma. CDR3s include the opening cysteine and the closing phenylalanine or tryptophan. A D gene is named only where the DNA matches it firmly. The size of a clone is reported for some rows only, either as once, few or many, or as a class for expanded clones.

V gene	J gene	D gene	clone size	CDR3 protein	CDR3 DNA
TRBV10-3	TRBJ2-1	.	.	CAISLGTGSNEQFF	TGTGCCATCAGCCTCGGAACGGGGTCCAATGAGCAGTTCTTC
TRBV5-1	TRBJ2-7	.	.	CASSLSSSYEQYF	TGCGCCAGCAGCTTGTCAAGCTCCTACGAGCAGTACTTC
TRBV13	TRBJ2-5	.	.	CASSVGAYQETQYF	TGTGCCAGCAGCGTTGGGGCTTACCAAGAGACCCAGTACTTC
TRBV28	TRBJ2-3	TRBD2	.	CASSVIAGGSSDTQYF	TGTGCCAGCAGCGTTATAGCGGGAGGGTCATCAGATACGCAGTATTTT
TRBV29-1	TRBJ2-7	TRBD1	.	CSVVWTGLSSYEQYF	TGCAGCGTTGTTTGGACAGGACTGAGCTCCTACGAGCAGTACTTC
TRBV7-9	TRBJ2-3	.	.	CASSLEAVDTQYF	TGTGCCAGCAGCTTAGAGGCGGTAGATACGCAGTATTTT
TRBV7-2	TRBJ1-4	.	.	CASSLQSATNEKLFF	TGTGCCAGCAGCTTGCAGAGTGCAACTAATGAAAAACTGTTTTTT
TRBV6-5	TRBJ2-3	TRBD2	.	CASSTGGLAADTQYF	TGTGCCAGCAGTACAGGGGGACTAGCGGCAGATACGCAGTATTTT
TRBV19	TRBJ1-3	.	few	CASSPSGQGPGNTIYF	TGTGCCAGTAGTCCGTCGGGCCAGGGTCCCGGAAACACCATATATTTT
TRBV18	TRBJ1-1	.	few	CASSLLPADMNTEAFF	TGTGCCAGCTCACTACTACCGGCAGACATGAACACTGAAGCTTTCTTT
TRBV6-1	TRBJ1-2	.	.	CASSGGSGYTF	TGTGCCAGCAGCGGGGGGTCTGGCTACACCTTC
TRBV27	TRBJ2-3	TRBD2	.	CASTRTSGRSDTQYF	TGTGCCAGCACCCGGACTAGCGGGAGATCAGATACGCAGTATTTT
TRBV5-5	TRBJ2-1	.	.	CASSLYRDNEQFF	TGTGCCAGCAGCTTGTACAGGGACAATGAGCAGTTCTTC
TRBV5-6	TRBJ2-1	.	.	CASSLEVNFYNEQFF	TGTGCCAGCAGCTTGGAGGTTAATTTTTACAATGAGCAGTTCTTC
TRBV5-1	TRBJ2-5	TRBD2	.	CASSLMPQREGTETQYF	TGCGCCAGCAGCTTGATGCCTCAGCGGGAGGGCACAGAGACCCAGTACTTC
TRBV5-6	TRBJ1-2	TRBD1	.	CASCPGTARTRGYTF	TGTGCCAGCTGCCCCGGGACAGCAAGGACCCGTGGCTACACCTTC
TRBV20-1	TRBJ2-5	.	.	CSASLGETQYF	TGCAGTGCTAGTTTGGGAGAGACCCAGTACTTC
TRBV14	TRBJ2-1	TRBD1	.	CASSRFPGQGANNEQFF	TGTGCCAGCAGCCGCTTCCCGGGACAGGGGGCGAACAATGAGCAGTTCTTC
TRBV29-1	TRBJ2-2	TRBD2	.	CSAGRDFSNTGELFF	TGCAGCGCCGGGAGGGACTTTTCGAACACCGGGGAGCTGTTTTTT
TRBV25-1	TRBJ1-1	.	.	CASSGVGNTEAFF	TGTGCCAGCAGTGGAGTCGGGAACACTGAAGCTTTCTTT
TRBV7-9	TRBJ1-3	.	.	CASSPDGVSGNTIYF	TGTGCCAGCAGCCCCGACGGGGTCTCTGGAAACACCATATATTTT
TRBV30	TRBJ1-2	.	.	CAWRTLGGYTF	TGTGCCTGGAGGACCCTCGGGGGCTACACCTTC